The entry below describes one T cell receptor beta chain. The antigen is not known. The data belong to a study of T cell responses to AZD1222 COVID-19 vaccine. Trimming pared 2 bases from V and 1 base from J, leaving 5 bases between. CDR3 size: 13 residues. In germline, CDR1 is LNHDA, CDR2 SQIVND (reference sequence). General study points: Baseline seropositivity occurred in only 5 to 7 AZD1222 recipients.

The data were produced by immunoSEQ multiplex PCR, yet TCRdb's version contains in-frame clones alone and is incomplete. The data hold roughly 170,000 clones, with roughly 94% observed a single time. The TCR originated in an adult who received the AZD1222 COVID-19 vaccine. The chain combines TRBV19 with TRBJ1-1; D gene ambiguous. The sequences come from peripheral blood, collected 28 days after the second AZD1222 dose. The CDR3 DNA follows: TGTGCCAGTAGTATATTCGAGAACACTGAAGCTTTCTTT. Encoded protein: CASSIFENTEAFF.